The next 19 T cell receptor beta chains were all read from a single sample in a study of beta chain features in type 1 diabetes (dated by TCRdb to about 2018). Overall study results and their limits: Type 1 diabetes patients showed a moderate but significant shortening of TCRB CDR3 length in all four CD4+ subsets.

To prepare the library, the immunoSEQ multiplex PCR assay was applied. The entire isolated RNA was reverse transcribed using the High Capacity cDNA Reverse Transcription Kit, and thus expressed TCRB transcripts were sequenced. In its TCRdb copy, this immuneACCESS table keeps in-frame sequences only and misses some clones. Where compared with another copy, unresolved V genes explain less than half of these, and the others have no known cause. The sample yields approximately 260,000 clones; around 21% were counted once. 0.028% of the sample is taken by the ten largest. No antigen is known for these receptors. The sequencing input was naive CD4+ T cells from blood. The cell subset or site label of this sample denotes: true naive CD4+ T cells. These receptors were obtained from a woman aged 40-49 years with type 1 diabetes.

This chain uses TRBV28 with TRBJ2-7; possible D gene TRBD1, 6 bases. V was clipped by 2 bases and J by 1 base, with 9 bases between them. Germline values: CDR1 MDHEN, CDR2 SYDVKM. The CDR3 spans 14 residues. The CDR3 protein is CASSLTGRSYEQYF. The CDR3 bases are TGTGCCAGCAGTTTAACAGGGCGGTCCTACGAGCAGTACTTC.

This clone was counted a few times. This chain joins TRBV28 and TRBJ2-1; D is uncertain. The germline V gene encodes CDR1 MDHEN and CDR2 SYDVKM. There are 12 residues in the CDR3. Trimming pared 7 bases from V and 10 bases from J, leaving 14 bases between. CDR3 region: CASTVSQREQFF. CDR3 in DNA: TGTGCCAGCACAGTCTCCCAACGCGAGCAGTTCTTC.

The CDR3 loop reads CASSLGPGGGTDTQYF. In DNA form, the CDR3 reads TGTGCCAGCAGCTTAGGCCCGGGGGGTGGCACAGATACGCAGTATTTT. The V and J genes are TRBV7-2 and TRBJ2-3; 7 bases line up with TRBD2. CDR3 length: 16 residues. J lost 1 base, V lost 1 base, and 5 bases had no gene match. Germline-derived CDR1 and CDR2 are SGHTA and FQGNSA.

The chain couples TRBV28 to TRBJ1-1; D is unclear. The CDR3 spans 11 residues. V lost 10 bases, J lost 6 bases, and 12 bases lay in between. Germline V lookup: CDR1 MDHEN, CDR2 SYDVKM. The CDR3 here is CATYSPPEAFF. The CDR3 DNA sequence: TGTGCCACCTATTCTCCCCCTGAAGCTTTCTTT.

V is TRBV18 and J is TRBJ1-2, with 10 bases lining up with TRBD1. V lost 3 bases, J lost 3 bases, and 7 bases stayed unmatched. This CDR3 contains 16 residues. The V gene's germline CDR1 is KGHSH and CDR2 LQKENI. CDR3 DNA: TGTGCCAGCTCACCGTTGGACAGGGGGATGGACTATGGCTACACCTTC. Its translation is CASSPLDRGMDYGYTF. Together with reference TRBV18 and TRBJ1-2, the CDR3 gives the full variable domain: NAGVMQNPRHLVRRRGQEARLRCSPMKGHSHVYWYRQLPEEGLKFMVYLQKENIIDESGMPKERFSAEFPKEGPSILRIQQVVRGDSAAYFCASSPLDRGMDYGYTFGSGTRLTVV.

This clone showed up just a few times. This chain links TRBV29-1 with TRBJ2-7, with D possibly being TRBD2 (6 bases). This CDR3 has 17 amino acids. Germline V gene data show CDR1 as SQVTM and CDR2 as ANQGSEA. Deletions cut 4 bases from V and 2 bases from J, with 24 bases between. The CDR3 DNA sequence: TGCAGCGTTGCTCCCCAGGAAGACTATGGCGGGACCTACGAGCAGTACTTC. It yields the protein CSVAPQEDYGGTYEQYF.

The chain combines TRBV11-2 with TRBJ2-7, with D perhaps TRBD2 (5 bases). The ends were cut back, 5 bases at V and 4 bases at J, with 9 bases in the middle. This CDR3 comprises 12 residues. The germline V gene encodes CDR1 SGHAT and CDR2 FQNNGV. The CDR3 sequence is CASSHGVYEQYF. CDR3 coding DNA: TGTGCCAGCAGCCACGGGGTTTACGAGCAGTACTTC.

This clone was seen a handful of times. The chain links TRBV28 to TRBJ1-5; possible D gene TRBD1, 6 bases. Trimming removed 1 base at V and 6 bases at J, with 16 bases between. Germline lookup yields CDR1 MDHEN and CDR2 SYDVKM. The CDR3 contains 16 residues. CDR3 amino acids: CASSLSGAGHAQPQHF. The DNA of the CDR3 is TGTGCCAGCAGTTTATCAGGGGCCGGGCATGCTCAGCCCCAGCATTTT.

The chain couples TRBV5-1 to TRBJ2-1; 13 bases align to TRBD2. Germline V gene data show CDR1 as SGHRS and CDR2 as YFSETQ. J gave up 6 bases and V 3 bases, and 9 bases lay outside the gene matches. This CDR3 comprises 17 residues. CDR3 amino acids: CASSSRSRTSGSNEQFF. CDR3 DNA sequence: TGCGCCAGCAGCTCCCGATCCCGGACTAGCGGGAGCAATGAGCAGTTCTTC.

CDR3 in DNA: TGCGCCAGCAGCCAAGATAGGAACAGGGTGTACTTC. Protein sequence: CASSQDRNRVYF. V and J are TRBV4-1 and TRBJ2-7; TRBD1 might be the D (6 bases). Germline CDR1 and CDR2: MGHRA and YSYEKL. The V and J ends lost 0 bases and 12 bases respectively, with 12 bases between them. CDR3 length: 12 amino acids.

This rearrangement joins TRBV7-9 to TRBJ1-2; TRBD1 aligns across 7 bases. Trimming at V came to 5 bases and at J to 3 bases, leaving 3 bases not matched to a gene. This CDR3 spans 13 amino acids. Germline V gene data show CDR1 as SEHNR and CDR2 as FQNEAQ (reference sequence). The CDR3, as DNA: TGTGCCAGCAGCCCCGGGACAGACTATGGCTACACCTTC. This translates into CASSPGTDYGYTF.

This chain joins TRBV15 and TRBJ2-1, with D possibly TRBD2 on 5 matching bases. This CDR3 is built from 15 residues. Germline CDR1 is LNHNV and CDR2 is YYDKDF (reference sequence). Trimming left V 1 base short and J 7 bases short, with 14 bases between. The CDR3, as DNA: TGTGCCACCAGCAGAGTAACGGGAAGGGAAAATGAGCAGTTCTTC. Its translation is CATSRVTGRENEQFF. The full variable domain, its missing parts supplied by reference TRBV15 and TRBJ2-1, is DAMVIQNPRYQVTQFGKPVTLSCSQTLNHNVMYWYQQKSSQAPKLLFHYYDKDFNNEADTPDNFQSRRPNTSFCFLDIRSPGLGDTAMYLCATSRVTGRENEQFFGPGTRLTVL.

This rearrangement joins TRBV14 to TRBJ2-1; possibly TRBD1 for D (5 bases). This CDR3 comprises 14 residues. Germline lookup yields CDR1 SGHDN and CDR2 FVKESK. Deletions cut 5 bases from V and 8 bases from J, with 16 bases between. The CDR3 is CASSVTLQGYEQFF. The CDR3 DNA follows: TGTGCCAGCAGCGTAACGCTTCAGGGTTATGAGCAGTTCTTC.

This clone was counted between two and nine times. This rearrangement joins TRBV27 to TRBJ2-7; 8 bases are shared with TRBD2. This CDR3 has 15 amino acids. Germline CDR1 is MNHEY and CDR2 is SMNVEV (reference sequence). J lost 4 bases, V lost 3 bases, and 8 bases had no gene match. CDR3 coding DNA: TGTGCCAGCAGTTTCACTAGCGGTGGTGCGTACGAGCAGTACTTC. It encodes CASSFTSGGAYEQYF.

This clone occurred once. The chain links TRBV30 to TRBJ2-1, with 12 bases identical to TRBD2. The CDR3 extends over 14 amino acids. Looked up from germline, CDR1 is GTSNPN and CDR2 is SVGIG (reference sequence). Trimming cost V 0 bases and J 7 bases; bases outside gene matches: 1. The CDR3 DNA reads as TGTGCCTGGAGTGTAACTAGCGGGAGGAATGAGCAGTTCTTC. Encoded protein: CAWSVTSGRNEQFF.

The chain couples TRBV28 to TRBJ2-3; 12 nucleotides align to TRBD2. With 7 bases clipped from V and 2 bases from J, the junction kept 10 bases outside the gene matches. Germline V CDR1 and CDR2: MDHEN, SYDVKM. The CDR3 runs to 17 residues. The CDR3 DNA sequence: TGTGCCAGCACCGTTAGTACTAGCGGGAGGTACACAGATACGCAGTATTTT. It translates to CASTVSTSGRYTDTQYF.

V usage is TRBV6-5 and J usage is TRBJ1-2; 9 bases fit TRBD1. This CDR3 spans 15 amino acids. Germline V gene sequence: CDR1 MNHEY, CDR2 SVGAGI. The V segment lost 1 base and the J segment 4 bases; nucleotides outside the gene matches: 4. The CDR3 protein is CASSYWDREGYGYTF. Written as DNA, the CDR3 is TGTGCCAGCAGTTACTGGGACAGGGAGGGCTATGGCTACACCTTC.

This clone was detected a few times. The chain has TRBV28 and TRBJ2-7; tentative D call: TRBD1 (5 bases). With 3 bases removed from V and 5 bases from J, the gap between germline ends came to 8 bases. Germline values: CDR1 MDHEN, CDR2 SYDVKM. The CDR3 length is 12 residues. The CDR3 reads CASSFGRDEQYF. CDR3 coding DNA: TGTGCCAGCAGTTTCGGCAGGGACGAGCAGTACTTC.

The chain carries TRBV27 and TRBJ2-7; D may be TRBD2 (5 bases). Trimming shortened V by 0 bases and J by 3 bases, and 9 bases separated the two germline ends. Germline CDR1 is MNHEY and CDR2 is SMNVEV (reference sequence). This CDR3 region has 14 residues. The CDR3 DNA sequence: TGTGCCAGCAGTTTATCGGACCGGGACTACGAGCAGTACTTC. It yields the protein CASSLSDRDYEQYF.